This TCR beta chain stems from a study of identical twins. V shed 3 bases and J 5 bases; nucleotides not matched to a gene: 5. This CDR3 contains 15 residues. In every case, the donor was a healthy Caucasian. This clonotype was recorded at least ten times. TCRdb re-analysed the 5' RACE reads in MiXCR, keeping a single row per CDR3 protein. The sample consists of around 340,000 distinct CDR3 sequences, 9% to 15% of them appearing once. These data also featured in a second study, about yellow fever vaccine responses in identical twins.

The sequence came from a woman in her late teens or twenties in good health. The gene calls are TRBV12-3 or TRBV12-4 and TRBJ2-7, with 12 bases fitting TRBD2. Sequencing input: CD8+ T cells sorted from blood. The CDR3 sequence is CASSFGLAGSNEQYF. CDR3 nucleotide sequence: TGTGCCAGCAGTTTCGGACTAGCGGGATCCAACGAGCAGTACTTC.